The TCR beta chain under discussion was sequenced for a study of radiation and T cells in renal cell carcinoma (dated by TCRdb to between 2020 and 2021). Study-level background: A total of around 50 samples underwent TCR beta sequencing, made up of approximately 26 tumors and some 27 peripheral blood samples. The last blood draw happened 4 weeks after radiation, timed to coincide with nephrectomy. Across all 50 or so samples, under 4,500,000 unique CDR3 nucleotide sequences, encoding 2.5 million to 3 million unique CDR3 amino acid sequences, were identified.

In the germline V gene (reference sequence), CDR1 corresponds to SGHKS and CDR2 to YYEKEE. Reading from cysteine to phenylalanine, the CDR3 counts 17 amino acids. Kept here is only the CDR3 DNA, which spans 51 bases and is read in frame from base 1. Trimming leaves V shorter by 0 bases and J shorter by 5 bases, with the junction holding 11 bases beyond the gene matches. What the time point label conveys for this sample: blood 4 weeks post-SBRT, at nephrectomy. What the treatment or condition label conveys for this sample: 15 Gy SBRT to primary tumor, nephrectomy 4 weeks later. Samples were obtained from a clinical trial, in which 15 Gy stereotactic body radiation therapy was delivered to primary renal cell carcinomas and nephrectomy was performed 4 weeks later. To track tumor-enriched clonotypes, serial peripheral blood was sampled from radiation-treated patients at baseline and at 2 weeks and 4 weeks after SBRT. Every patient had renal cell carcinoma of clear cell pathology. The QIAamp DNA Blood Mini Kit (Qiagen) was used to prepare genomic DNA for TCR sequencing. Only samples passing all quality control checks were included in the analyses.

TCR beta libraries were generated from genomic DNA with the immunoSEQ kit, following the manufacturer's recommendations. To prepare libraries, a first multiplex PCR with proprietary primers was run, followed by a second PCR that added unique barcodes, and a bead cleanup was done after each round. Each sample batch included a kit-provided positive control reaction and a negative control reaction. The final libraries were assessed on an Agilent 4200 TapeStation D1000 ScreenTape, pooled by volume, and quantified by qPCR. Sequencing ran on an Illumina NextSeq500 with a MidOutput 150-cycle cartridge, using 156 Read1 and 15 Index1 cycles with kit custom primers. The pooled library was loaded at roughly 1 pM with a roughly 20% PhiX control spike-in. As for the original processing: Vendor-processed data were analyzed in R, and a clonotype was defined as all T cells sharing the same CDR3 nucleotide sequence. In the clone abundance analyses, frequencies in each sample were normalized to that sample's 10,000 most abundant clones. Before analysis, public T cell clones were removed, and these numbered fewer than six per sample on average. A difference in abundance of at least 32-fold between compartments was used to define tumor-enriched and baseline blood-enriched clonotypes. A beta-binomial differential abundance model was used to identify clonotypes that expanded or contracted between blood time points. Tumor-blood repertoire similarity was measured with the Baroni-Urbani and Buser coefficient, and groups were compared using two-tailed Wilcoxon tests in R. TCRdb took over this immuneACCESS table, retaining in-frame rearrangements with V and J assigned. Such tables are incomplete; in checked studies, under half of the missing clones stem from an unresolved V gene, and the remainder is unexplained. V, J and clone size are those of that table, while D and trimming were read from the DNA. For this sample the table gives around 170,000 clones, of which about 88% were detected only once. 10% to 12% of the sample belongs to the ten largest clones.

On the study overall, not on this receptor specifically: Because pretreatment tumor biopsies were not available, the study could not determine whether clonotypes were already present within the tumor at baseline. Blood repertoire dynamics were not followed beyond 4 weeks after treatment. Effects of radiation dose or scheduling on the TCR repertoire could not be addressed with the single-armed trial design. Top tumor clonotypes rose in blood from baseline to 2 weeks post-radiation, then contracted by 4 weeks, suggesting transient expansion of tumor-resident clones.

This clone is a singleton in its sample. Its antigen is still unknown. It has no much larger one-base neighbor in the sample; base qualities were not kept. Material: blood, obtained from a patient whose treatment included radiotherapy and nephrectomy. The rearrangement combines TRBV5-5 with TRBJ2-3, and 8 junctional nucleotides match TRBD1. The source is a woman in her fifties or sixties with renal cell carcinoma. The sequenced DNA: TGTGCCAGCAGCTTGGCCCCAGGGGGCCCCTTGGGAGATACGCAGTATTTT. Protein translation: CASSLAPGGPLGDTQYF.